A single T cell receptor beta chain is shown here with its context. Its cognate antigen is unknown. A clone one base away is much larger, so this may be a read error. Because the CDR3 is missing its conserved closing phenylalanine or tryptophan, this is likely a read error. Amplification of TCR beta CDR3 regions was performed using RNA transcripts as template. First-round RT-PCR targeting the TCR CDR3 was performed with the HTBI primer set. TCRdb re-called the multiplex PCR reads with MiXCR, one entry per CDR3 protein. The sample shows around 540,000 distinct CDR3 sequences, 15% to 20% of them seen only once. The data were taken from a study of T cells in Graves' hyperthyroidism and ophthalmopathy. As for the study in general: Blood from the periphery was taken at initial diagnosis, before any treatment.

Thyroid ultrasound and orbital computed tomography, with clinical symptoms and serum thyroxine and TRAb, informed diagnoses. Fresh peripheral blood, more than 9 ml, yielded the PBMCs. Findings of the study overall: Most clonotypes expanded in thyroid above 0.001 were likewise present in blood.

This sequence was found in a woman aged 25 to 39 with Graves' ophthalmopathy. Sequenced: blood.

The CDR3 reads CASSFGGLNTEAFL. Here the CDR3 DNA reads TGTGCCAGCAGTTTCGGGGGCCTGAACACTGAAGCTTTCCTT. The chain has TRBV28 and TRBJ1-1; possibly TRBD1 for D (6 bases). Looked up from germline, CDR1 is MDHEN and CDR2 is SYDVKM. This CDR3 region has 14 residues. Trimming left V 3 bases short and J 0 bases short, with 8 bases between.